A single sample is the source of the 8 T cell receptor beta chains below, sequenced in a study of T cells after yellow fever vaccination. MiXCR, run by TCRdb on the 5' RACE reads, gives a single entry per CDR3 protein. The sample lists 110,000 to 150,000 distinct CDR3 sequences, under 8% occurring once. Sequences were derived from CD4+ T cells sorted from PBMCs, sampled 10 days after the yellow fever booster vaccination. The receptors derive from a man aged 30-40 years who received the YFV17D yellow fever vaccine.

This clonotype occurred many times. The chain has TRBV7-9 and TRBJ2-3; TRBD2 aligns across 13 bases. The CDR3 has 15 amino acids. Germline V gene lookup returns CDR1 SEHNR and CDR2 FQNEAQ (reference sequence). The ends lost 5 bases at V and 6 bases at J; junction bases unmatched: 5. DNA of the CDR3: TGTGCCAGCAGCCGCGGGACTAGCGGGATGGATACGCAGTATTTT. It codes for CASSRGTSGMDTQYF.

This clonotype occurred many times. The J gene is TRBJ2-4, the V gene TRBV12-3 or TRBV12-4; D unresolved. Trimming took off 7 bases at V and 0 bases at J, with 10 bases between the two ends. The CDR3 is made up of 14 amino acids. In DNA form, the CDR3 reads TGTGCCAGCACTCAAGGGTCAGCCAAAAACATTCAGTACTTC. The encoded protein is CASTQGSAKNIQYF.

This clonotype occurred many times. V gene TRBV7-8 combines with J gene TRBJ2-7, with D uncertain. From germline, CDR1 is SGHVS and CDR2 FQNEAQ. The CDR3 is 16 amino acids. With 1 base removed from V and 4 bases from J, the gap between germline ends came to 17 bases. The CDR3 reads CASSLGGLHSYYEQYF. For the CDR3, the DNA is TGTGCCAGCAGCTTAGGTGGGCTGCATTCTTATTACGAGCAGTACTTC.

This clonotype was seen ten or more times. The V gene is TRBV7-2, the J gene TRBJ2-3, with a weak D call TRBD2 (6 bases). Trimming left V 5 bases short and J 7 bases short, with 22 bases between. Germline lookup yields CDR1 SGHTA and CDR2 FQGNSA. This CDR3 is built from 16 residues. The CDR3 region has the DNA TGTGCCAGCAGCCCCCGCACGGGAGCCCTCTTTAATACGCAGTATTTT. This codes for CASSPRTGALFNTQYF.

V gene TRBV5-6 combines with J gene TRBJ2-7; D perhaps matches TRBD2 (5 bases). Per the germline V gene, CDR1 is SGHDT and CDR2 is YYEEEE. The V end lost 4 bases, the J end lost 2 bases, and 10 bases lay between the germline ends. The CDR3 is made up of 13 amino acids. This CDR3 reads CASSPGNTYEQYF. The CDR3 DNA reads TGTGCCAGCAGCCCGGGGAACACCTACGAGCAGTACTTC.

This clonotype was seen repeatedly, ten times or more. The J gene is TRBJ2-5, the V gene TRBV29-1, with 10 nucleotides matching TRBD1. This CDR3 spans 13 amino acids. CDR1 and CDR2 (germline): SQVTM, ANQGSEA. The V gene end was trimmed by 7 bases and the J gene end by 5 bases; junction bases not matched to a gene: 7. The CDR3 coding sequence is TGCAGCGGGAGACAGGGGGCAGAGGAGACCCAGTACTTC. Encoded protein: CSGRQGAEETQYF. Based on the CDR3 plus reference TRBV29-1 and TRBJ2-5, the full variable domain is SAVISQKPSRDICQRGTSLTIQCQVDSQVTMMFWYRQQPGQSLTLIATANQGSEATYESGFVIDKFPISRPNLTFSTLTVSNMSPEDSSIYLCSGRQGAEETQYFGPGTRLLVL.

At least ten counts were recorded for this clonotype. The junction departs from germline at one end; a sequencing error may be responsible. This chain links TRBV5-1 with TRBJ2-1; TRBD2 matches 10 bases. The CDR3 spans 16 residues. Germline CDR1 and CDR2: SGHRS and YFSETQ. The chain's CDR3 is CASSLSGRASHNEQFF. CDR3 bases: TGCGCCAGCAGCCTAAGCGGGAGGGCCTCCCACAATGAGCAGTTCTTC.

This clonotype was recorded at least ten times. The chain couples TRBV5-1 to TRBJ1-4; TRBD1 is a possible D gene (5 bases). CDR3 length: 14 amino acids. Trimming took off 4 bases at V and 7 bases at J, with 14 bases between the two ends. The V gene's germline CDR1 is SGHRS and CDR2 YFSETQ. The CDR3 spells CASSPQGDREKLFF. CDR3 sequence (DNA): TGCGCCAGCAGCCCGCAGGGTGATCGTGAAAAACTGTTTTTT.